This entry lists 7 T cell receptor beta chains sequenced from one sample in a study of T cell responses to AZD1222 COVID-19 vaccine. TCRdb's table, derived via immunoSEQ multiplex PCR, lists solely in-frame clones and lacks some. The sample shows 90,000 to 120,000 clones, 87% of them seen only once. The material was peripheral blood, obtained 28 days after the second AZD1222 dose. Receptors were obtained from an adult who received the AZD1222 COVID-19 vaccine.

The CDR3 loop is CATSAGGVQPQHF. The DNA of the CDR3 is TGTGCCACCAGTGCCGGAGGGGTTCAGCCCCAGCATTTT. The chain joins TRBV24-1 to TRBJ1-5; D is possibly TRBD1 (5 bases). The germline V gene encodes CDR1 KGHDR and CDR2 SFDVKD. CDR3 length: 13 residues. With 5 bases removed from V and 6 bases from J, the gap between germline ends came to 10 bases.

The chain couples TRBV6-6 to TRBJ1-5; D possibly corresponds to TRBD1 (6 bases). This CDR3 has 16 residues. In germline, CDR1 is MNHNY, CDR2 SVGAGI (reference sequence). Trimming removed 0 bases at V and 4 bases at J, with 13 bases between. In DNA, the CDR3 is TGTGCCAGCAGTTACTCACCCGGGACAACAAATCAGCCCCAGCATTTT. Translated, it gives CASSYSPGTTNQPQHF.

The gene calls are TRBV6-4 and TRBJ2-7; 11 nucleotides match TRBD2. Trimming removed 2 bases from V and 3 bases from J; junction bases left unmatched: 3. CDR1 is MRHNA, CDR2 SNTAGT, per germline. This CDR3 has 15 residues. This CDR3 is CASSDAGLAVYEQYF. The DNA of the CDR3 is TGTGCCAGCAGTGACGCGGGACTAGCGGTCTACGAGCAGTACTTC.

This clone occurred once. V and J are TRBV30 and TRBJ1-1, with 9 bases that match TRBD1. V gave up 5 bases and J gave up 4 bases; unmatched junction bases: 5. The CDR3 extends over 13 amino acids. CDR1 is GTSNPN and CDR2 is SVGIG in the germline V gene (reference sequence). Here the CDR3 reads CAWGQGLGTEAFF. The CDR3 DNA reads as TGTGCCTGGGGACAGGGGCTCGGCACTGAAGCTTTCTTT.

This clone was counted a single time. The J gene is TRBJ2-7, the V gene TRBV19; TRBD1 agrees at 10 bases. V lost 5 bases to trimming and J lost 6 bases; unmatched junction nucleotides: 7. Looked up from germline, CDR1 is LNHDA and CDR2 is SQIVND (reference sequence). The CDR3 spans 14 residues. The CDR3, as DNA: TGTGCCAGTAGTTTGACAGGGGGCACAGGCGAGCAGTACTTC. It yields the protein CASSLTGGTGEQYF.

The sample holds one count of this clone. This chain links TRBV7-9 with TRBJ2-1; D call uncertain. Germline loops: CDR1 SEHNR, CDR2 FQNEAQ (reference sequence). The CDR3 runs 16 residues. Between the trimmed V and J ends, which lost 1 base and 4 bases, there was a span of 14 bases. The CDR3 loop is CASSLVSIPQYNEQFF. CDR3 DNA sequence: TGTGCCAGCAGCTTAGTCTCAATCCCCCAATACAATGAGCAGTTCTTC.

A single count supports this clone. The V and J genes are TRBV14 and TRBJ2-2; 7 bases agree with TRBD1. Germline CDR1 is SGHDN and CDR2 is FVKESK. The J segment lost 0 bases and the V segment lost 4 bases, leaving 5 bases of the junction unmatched. The CDR3 has 16 residues. CDR3 bases: TGTGCCAGCAGCCTCCCGGGGACAGCGAACACCGGGGAGCTGTTTTTT. It specifies CASSLPGTANTGELFF.